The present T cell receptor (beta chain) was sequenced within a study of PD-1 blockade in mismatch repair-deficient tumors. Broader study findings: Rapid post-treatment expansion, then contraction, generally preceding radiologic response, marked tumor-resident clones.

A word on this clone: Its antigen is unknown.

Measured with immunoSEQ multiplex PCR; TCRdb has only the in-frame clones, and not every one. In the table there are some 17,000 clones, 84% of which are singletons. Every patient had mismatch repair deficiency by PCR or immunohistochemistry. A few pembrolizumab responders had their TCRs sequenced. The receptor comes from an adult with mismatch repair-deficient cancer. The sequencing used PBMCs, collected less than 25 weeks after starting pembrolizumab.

CDR3 nucleotide sequence: TGTGCCAGCAGCTTAGTTGCGGGGTACGAGCAGTACTTC. It yields the protein CASSLVAGYEQYF. The chain employs TRBV7-8 and TRBJ2-7, with D tentatively TRBD2 (6 bases). V dropped 1 base and J dropped 4 bases, with 8 bases sitting between them. The length of the CDR3 is 13 residues. Germline CDR1 SGHVS, CDR2 FQNEAQ. Full variable domain (remainder filled in from reference TRBV7-8 and TRBJ2-7): GAGVSQSPRYKVAKRGQDVALRCDPISGHVSLFWYQQALGQGPEFLTYFQNEAQLDKSGLPSDRFFAERPEGSVSTLKIQRTQQEDSAVYLCASSLVAGYEQYFGPGTRLTVT.